This T cell receptor (beta chain) was retrieved from a study of control samples from healthy donors and cancer patients. V gave up 5 bases and J gave up 3 bases; unmatched junction bases: 6. CDR1 and CDR2 from the germline V gene are KGHDR and SFDVKD. This CDR3 region has 16 residues. Sequencing was performed with immunoSEQ multiplex PCR; in TCRdb, only in-frame clones are kept and a portion is missing. This sample has just under 60,000 clones, with roughly 90% found just once. The TCR originated in a man in his forties with colorectal cancer. The chain has TRBV24-1 and TRBJ2-3; 11 bases are shared with TRBD1. Sequenced: PBMCs. The DNA for the CDR3 is TGTGCCACCAGTGTCGGGACAGGGGGGGTTACAGATACGCAGTATTTT. It yields the protein CATSVGTGGVTDTQYF.